This note documents a single TCR beta chain sequence. This entry is derived from a study of T cells expressing NK-cell markers. The CDR3 runs 14 residues. TCRdb reanalyzed the 5' RACE reads and collapses them to one entry per CDR3 protein, without DNA. The sample data list under 500,000 distinct CDR3 sequences. The clonotype originates from a woman aged 18-69 years in good health. The material sequenced was blood T cells: a sorted CD56 or NKG2C T cell subset, CD4+ or CD8+ T cells, or bulk PBMC T cells (not recorded which). This chain uses TRBV12-3 or TRBV12-4 with TRBJ2-1; TCRdb names TRBD1, which stays unverified in the absence of DNA. CDR3 residues: CASRLGDRSDEQFF.